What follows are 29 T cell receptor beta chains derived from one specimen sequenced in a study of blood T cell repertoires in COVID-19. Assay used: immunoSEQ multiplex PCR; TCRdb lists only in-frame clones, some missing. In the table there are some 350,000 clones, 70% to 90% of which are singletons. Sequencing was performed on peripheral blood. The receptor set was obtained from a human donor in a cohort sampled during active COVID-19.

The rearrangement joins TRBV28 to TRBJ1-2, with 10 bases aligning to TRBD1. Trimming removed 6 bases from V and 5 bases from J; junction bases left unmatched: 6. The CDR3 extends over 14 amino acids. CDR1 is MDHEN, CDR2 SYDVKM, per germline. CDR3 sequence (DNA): TGTGCCAGCAGGTACCGGGACAGGGGTTATGGCTACACCTTC. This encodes CASRYRDRGYGYTF.

CDR3 DNA: TGTGCCAGCAGCTCCCCGACGGCTAGGAAGTACTTC. This translates into CASSSPTARKYF. The chain recombines TRBV28 with TRBJ2-7; D uncertain. The length of the CDR3 is 12 residues. The germline V gene encodes CDR1 MDHEN and CDR2 SYDVKM. V lost 6 bases, J lost 11 bases, and 17 bases lay in between.

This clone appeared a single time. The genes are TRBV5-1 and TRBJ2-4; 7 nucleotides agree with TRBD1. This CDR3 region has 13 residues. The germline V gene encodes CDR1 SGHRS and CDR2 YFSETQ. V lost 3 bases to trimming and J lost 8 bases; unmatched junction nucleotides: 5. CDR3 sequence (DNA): TGCGCCAGCAGCTCACAGGGGCCGGACATTCAGTACTTC. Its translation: CASSSQGPDIQYF.

CDR3 sequence (DNA): TGTGCCTGGAGTGTATGGGCAGGCGCTAATGAAAAACTGTTTTTT. Amino acids: CAWSVWAGANEKLFF. The chain carries TRBV30 and TRBJ1-4; D gene ambiguous. Germline CDR1 reads GTSNPN; CDR2 reads SVGIG (reference sequence). Trimming shortened V by 0 bases and J by 3 bases, and 11 bases separated the two germline ends. The CDR3 totals 15 residues. Supplemented by reference TRBV30 and TRBJ1-4, the full variable domain reads SQTIHQWPATLVQPVGSPLSLECTVEGTSNPNLYWYRQAAGRGLQLLFYSVGIGQISSEVPQNLSASRPQDRQFILSSKKLLLSDSGFYLCAWSVWAGANEKLFFGSGTQLSVL.

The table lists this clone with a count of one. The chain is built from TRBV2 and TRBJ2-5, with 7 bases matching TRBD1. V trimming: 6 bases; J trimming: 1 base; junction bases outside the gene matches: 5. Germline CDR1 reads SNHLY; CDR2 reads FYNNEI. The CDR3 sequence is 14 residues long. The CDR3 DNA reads TGTGCCAGCAGACCTGACAGGGCCCAAGAGACCCAGTACTTC. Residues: CASRPDRAQETQYF.

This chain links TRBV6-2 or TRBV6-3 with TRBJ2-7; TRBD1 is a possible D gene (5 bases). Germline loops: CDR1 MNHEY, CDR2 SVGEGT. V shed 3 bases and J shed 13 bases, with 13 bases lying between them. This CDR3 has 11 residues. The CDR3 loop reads CASSYGAVTYF. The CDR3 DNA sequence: TGTGCCAGCAGTTATGGGGCAGTCACCTACTTC.

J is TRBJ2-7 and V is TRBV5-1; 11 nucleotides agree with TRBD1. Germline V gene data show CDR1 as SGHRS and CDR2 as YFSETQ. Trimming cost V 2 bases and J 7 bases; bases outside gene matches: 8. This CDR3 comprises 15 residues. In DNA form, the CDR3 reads TGCGCCAGCAGCTTAGTTAGGACAGGGGGCGCGGAGCAGTACTTC. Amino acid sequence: CASSLVRTGGAEQYF.

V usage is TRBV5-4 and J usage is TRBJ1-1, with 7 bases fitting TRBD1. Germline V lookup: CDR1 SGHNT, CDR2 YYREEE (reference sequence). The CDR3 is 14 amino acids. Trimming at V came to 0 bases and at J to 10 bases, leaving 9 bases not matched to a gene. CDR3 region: CASSLGGGDSGAFF. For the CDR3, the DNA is TGTGCCAGCAGCTTGGGTGGAGGGGACAGCGGAGCTTTCTTT.

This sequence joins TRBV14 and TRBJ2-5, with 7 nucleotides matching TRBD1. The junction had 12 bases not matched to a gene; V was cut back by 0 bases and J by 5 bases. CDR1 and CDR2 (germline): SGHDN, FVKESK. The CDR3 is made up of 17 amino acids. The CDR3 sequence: CASSQDSPGGTWETQYF. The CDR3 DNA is TGTGCCAGCAGCCAAGATTCTCCAGGGGGAACGTGGGAGACCCAGTACTTC.

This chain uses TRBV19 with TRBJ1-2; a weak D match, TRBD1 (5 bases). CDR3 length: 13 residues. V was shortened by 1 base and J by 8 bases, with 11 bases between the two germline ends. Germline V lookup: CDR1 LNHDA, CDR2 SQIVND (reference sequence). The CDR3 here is CASSIAFGAGYTF. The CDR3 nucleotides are TGTGCCAGTAGTATAGCCTTTGGGGCCGGCTACACCTTC.

The CDR3 loop reads CASSLSSGGELFF. CDR3 DNA: TGTGCCAGCAGCTTAAGTAGTGGCGGGGAGCTGTTTTTT. The rearrangement uses TRBV7-9 and TRBJ2-2; D is ambiguous. V lost 2 bases and J 7 bases, leaving 8 bases between the germline ends. CDR3 size: 13 residues. Germline lookup yields CDR1 SEHNR and CDR2 FQNEAQ (reference sequence).

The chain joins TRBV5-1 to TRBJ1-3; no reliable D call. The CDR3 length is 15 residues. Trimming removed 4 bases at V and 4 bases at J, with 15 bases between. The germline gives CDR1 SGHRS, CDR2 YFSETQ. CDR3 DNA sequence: TGCGCCAGCAGCCGGGGAGTTCTGATCGGAAACACCATATATTTT. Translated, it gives CASSRGVLIGNTIYF.

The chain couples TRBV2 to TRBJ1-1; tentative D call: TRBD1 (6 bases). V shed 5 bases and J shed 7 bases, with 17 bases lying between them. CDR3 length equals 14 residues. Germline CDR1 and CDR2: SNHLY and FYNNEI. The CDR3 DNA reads TGTGCCAGCAGTCCCAGGGGACGGGGGGATGAAGCTTTCTTT. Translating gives CASSPRGRGDEAFF.

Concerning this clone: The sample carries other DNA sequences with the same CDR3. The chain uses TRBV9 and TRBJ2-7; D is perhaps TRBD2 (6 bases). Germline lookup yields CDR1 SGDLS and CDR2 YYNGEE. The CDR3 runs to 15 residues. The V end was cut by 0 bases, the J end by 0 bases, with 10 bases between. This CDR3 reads CASSVGAGISYEQYF. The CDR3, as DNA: TGTGCCAGCAGCGTAGGGGCGGGAATCTCCTACGAGCAGTACTTC.

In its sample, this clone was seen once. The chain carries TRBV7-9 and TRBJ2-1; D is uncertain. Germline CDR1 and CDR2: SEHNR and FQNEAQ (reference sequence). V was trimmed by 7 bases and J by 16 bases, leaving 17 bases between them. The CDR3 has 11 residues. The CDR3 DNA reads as TGTGCCAGCACCTCAGGTTCCTCGCTCTTCTTC. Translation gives CASTSGSSLFF.

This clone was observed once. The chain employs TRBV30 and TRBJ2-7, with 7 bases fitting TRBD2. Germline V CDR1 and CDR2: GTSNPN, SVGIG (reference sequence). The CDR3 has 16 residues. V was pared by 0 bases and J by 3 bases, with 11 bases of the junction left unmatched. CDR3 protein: CAWSVGAGVWNYEQYF. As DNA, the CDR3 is TGTGCCTGGAGTGTAGGGGCGGGAGTTTGGAACTACGAGCAGTACTTC. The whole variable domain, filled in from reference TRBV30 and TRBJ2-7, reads SQTIHQWPATLVQPVGSPLSLECTVEGTSNPNLYWYRQAAGRGLQLLFYSVGIGQISSEVPQNLSASRPQDRQFILSSKKLLLSDSGFYLCAWSVGAGVWNYEQYFGPGTRLTVT.

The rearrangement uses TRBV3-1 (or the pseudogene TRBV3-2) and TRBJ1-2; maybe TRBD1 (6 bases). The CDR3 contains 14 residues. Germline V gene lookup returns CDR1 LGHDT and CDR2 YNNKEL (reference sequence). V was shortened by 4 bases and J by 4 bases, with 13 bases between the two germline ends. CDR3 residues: CASSPSGVLYGYTF. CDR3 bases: TGTGCCAGCAGCCCCTCAGGGGTCCTCTATGGCTACACCTTC.

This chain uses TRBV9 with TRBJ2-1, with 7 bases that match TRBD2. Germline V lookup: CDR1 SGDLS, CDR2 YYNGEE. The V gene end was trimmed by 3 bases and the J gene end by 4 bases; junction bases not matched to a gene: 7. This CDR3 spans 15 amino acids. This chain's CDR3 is CASSATGLRYNEQFF. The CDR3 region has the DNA TGTGCCAGCAGCGCAACGGGACTACGGTACAATGAGCAGTTCTTC.

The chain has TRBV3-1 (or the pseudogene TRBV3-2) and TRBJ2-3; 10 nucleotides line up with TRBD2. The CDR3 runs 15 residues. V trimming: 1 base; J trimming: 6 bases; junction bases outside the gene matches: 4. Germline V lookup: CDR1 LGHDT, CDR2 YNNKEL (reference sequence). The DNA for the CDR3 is TGTGCCAGCAGCCAAGTACTAGCGGGGACTGATACGCAGTATTTT. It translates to CASSQVLAGTDTQYF.

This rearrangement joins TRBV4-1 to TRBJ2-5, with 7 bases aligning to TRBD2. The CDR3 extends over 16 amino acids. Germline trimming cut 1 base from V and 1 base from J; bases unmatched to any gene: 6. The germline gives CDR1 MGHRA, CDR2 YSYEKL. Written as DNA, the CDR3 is TGCGCCAGCAGCCAAGTTGGCGGGAGATCCCAAGAGACCCAGTACTTC. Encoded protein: CASSQVGGRSQETQYF.

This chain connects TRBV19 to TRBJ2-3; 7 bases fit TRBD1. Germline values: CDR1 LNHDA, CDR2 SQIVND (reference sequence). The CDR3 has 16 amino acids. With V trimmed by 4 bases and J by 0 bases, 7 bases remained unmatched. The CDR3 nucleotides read TGTGCCAGTAGTAAAGACAGGGTTACTAGCACAGATACGCAGTATTTT. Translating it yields CASSKDRVTSTDTQYF.

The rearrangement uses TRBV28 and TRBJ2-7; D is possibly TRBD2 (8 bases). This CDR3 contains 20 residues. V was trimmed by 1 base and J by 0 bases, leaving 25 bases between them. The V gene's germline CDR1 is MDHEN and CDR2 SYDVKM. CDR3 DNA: TGTGCCAGCAGTTTATCCTGGGGACAGCCGAGGAGCGGGAGCTCCTACGAGCAGTACTTC. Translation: CASSLSWGQPRSGSSYEQYF.

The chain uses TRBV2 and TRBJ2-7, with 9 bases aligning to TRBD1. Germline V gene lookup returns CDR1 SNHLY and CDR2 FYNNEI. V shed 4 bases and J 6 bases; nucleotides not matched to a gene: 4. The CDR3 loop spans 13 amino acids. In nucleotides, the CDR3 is TGTGCCAGCAGTGCCGAGACAGGGGGCGAGCAGTACTTC. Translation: CASSAETGGEQYF.

The CDR3 region has the DNA TGTGCCAGCAGCTCGACCGGGACAGGGATCCTCAATGAGCAGTTCTTC. Translated: CASSSTGTGILNEQFF. This sequence joins TRBV5-5 and TRBJ2-1, with 9 bases lining up with TRBD1. V was clipped by 3 bases and J by 6 bases; unmatched bases: 10. The germline CDR1 and CDR2 sequences are SGHKS and YYEKEE (reference sequence). The CDR3 covers 16 residues.

The CDR3 DNA reads TGTGCCACCCTGTCCACAGATACGCAGTATTTT. Its protein is CATLSTDTQYF. V gene TRBV2 combines with J gene TRBJ2-3; no definite D call. Germline V gene lookup returns CDR1 SNHLY and CDR2 FYNNEI. V was cut by 10 bases and J by 2 bases, with 7 bases left in between. CDR3 length equals 11 residues.

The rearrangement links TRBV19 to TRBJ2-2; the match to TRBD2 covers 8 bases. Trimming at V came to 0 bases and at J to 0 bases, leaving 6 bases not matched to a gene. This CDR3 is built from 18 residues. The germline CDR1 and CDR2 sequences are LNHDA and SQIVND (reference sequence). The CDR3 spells CASSIDRSGGTNTGELFF. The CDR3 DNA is TGTGCCAGTAGTATAGACCGCAGCGGGGGTACGAACACCGGGGAGCTGTTTTTT.

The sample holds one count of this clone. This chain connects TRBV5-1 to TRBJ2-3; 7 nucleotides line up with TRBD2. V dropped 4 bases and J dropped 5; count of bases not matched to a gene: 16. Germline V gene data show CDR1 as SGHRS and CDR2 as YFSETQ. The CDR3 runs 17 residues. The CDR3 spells CASSTKAAGAAGDTQYF. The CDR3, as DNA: TGCGCCAGCAGCACCAAGGCGGCGGGAGCCGCCGGAGATACGCAGTATTTT.

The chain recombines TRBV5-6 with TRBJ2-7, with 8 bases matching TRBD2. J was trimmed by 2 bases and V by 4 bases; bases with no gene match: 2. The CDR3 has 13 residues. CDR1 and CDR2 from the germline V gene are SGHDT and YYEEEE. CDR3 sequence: CASSGGLAYEQYF. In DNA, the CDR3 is TGTGCCAGCAGCGGGGGACTAGCCTACGAGCAGTACTTC.

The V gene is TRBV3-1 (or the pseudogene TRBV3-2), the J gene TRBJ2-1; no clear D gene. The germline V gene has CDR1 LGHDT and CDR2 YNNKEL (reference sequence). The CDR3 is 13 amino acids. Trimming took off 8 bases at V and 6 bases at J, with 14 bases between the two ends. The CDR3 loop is CASGLYLSNEQFF. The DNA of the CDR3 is TGTGCCAGCGGTCTATATTTGAGCAATGAGCAGTTCTTC.